This T cell receptor (beta chain) was retrieved from a study of T cell responses to AZD1222 COVID-19 vaccine. Study-wide points: Females made up more of the donors, who were largely white British, and clonal diversity may have come out too low.

Germline assignment: CDR1 MDHEN and CDR2 SYDVKM. This CDR3 has 14 residues. V gave up 7 bases and J gave up 4 bases, with 14 bases separating them. This clone was recorded once. What it recognizes is unknown. The assay was immunoSEQ multiplex PCR, and TCRdb's table has in-frame clones only and misses some. This sample has roughly 140,000 clones, with roughly 88% found just once. The sequenced sample was peripheral blood, obtained on day 0 of AZD1222 vaccination. This TCR was sampled from an adult in good health. The rearrangement joins TRBV28 to TRBJ1-5, with TRBD1 as a possible D gene (5 bases). The CDR3 DNA is TGTGCCAGCATTCAGGGAGGAAGGAATCAGCCCCAGCATTTT. Encoded protein: CASIQGGRNQPQHF.